The 22 T cell receptor beta chains below were found in one sample sequenced in a study of shared clonotypes between healthy human individuals. Method: immunoSEQ multiplex PCR; TCRdb's copy keeps in-frame clones and lacks some. The sample contains about 2 million clones, roughly 94% of which appear only once. The sequencing sample was made of naive CD4+ T cells sorted from blood. The sample's subset: CD45RA+ positively selected. These TCRs come from a man between 18 and 29 years old in good health.

The V call is TRBV10-3, the J call TRBJ1-3; D remains unclear. The CDR3 is 12 amino acids. The germline V gene has CDR1 ENHRY and CDR2 SYGVKD. V shed 3 bases and J shed 8 bases, with 8 bases lying between them. CDR3 region: CAISENGDTIYF. CDR3 sequence (DNA): TGTGCCATCAGTGAAAACGGGGACACCATATATTTT.

The chain carries TRBV11-2 and TRBJ1-3, with 8 bases fitting TRBD1. The CDR3 covers 17 residues. Germline trimming cut 1 base from V and 0 bases from J; bases unmatched to any gene: 5. Germline-derived CDR1 and CDR2 are SGHAT and FQNNGV. The chain's CDR3 is CASSLGLGTGSGNTIYF. For the CDR3, the DNA is TGTGCCAGCAGCTTAGGATTAGGGACAGGCTCTGGAAACACCATATATTTT.

In DNA form, the CDR3 reads TGTGCCAGCAGCGGCCTCTCTCGGGGGGCGGAGGGCTACACCTTC. Translated, it gives CASSGLSRGAEGYTF. The chain uses TRBV27 and TRBJ1-2, with D perhaps TRBD1 (6 bases). V was trimmed by 6 bases and J by 8 bases, leaving 22 bases between them. This CDR3 comprises 15 residues. CDR1 is MNHEY and CDR2 is SMNVEV in the germline V gene (reference sequence).

In regard to this clone: The sample carries other DNA sequences with the same CDR3. The genes are TRBV18 and TRBJ2-5, with 7 bases lining up with TRBD1. Germline V gives CDR1 KGHSH, CDR2 LQKENI. The junction had 9 bases not matched to a gene; V was cut back by 6 bases and J by 5 bases. This CDR3 spans 14 amino acids. Here the CDR3 reads CASSPTGVLETQYF. The CDR3 nucleotides read TGTGCCAGCTCGCCCACAGGGGTGTTGGAGACCCAGTACTTC.

The gene calls are TRBV5-1 and TRBJ2-1; D call uncertain. The V and J ends lost 4 bases and 9 bases respectively, with 14 bases between them. The germline V gene has CDR1 SGHRS and CDR2 YFSETQ. The CDR3 sequence is 13 residues long. The DNA of the CDR3 is TGCGCCAGCAGCACCCAATTAGAAACTGAGCAGTTCTTC. The encoded protein is CASSTQLETEQFF.

The J gene is TRBJ1-2, the V gene TRBV27; the match to TRBD1 covers 7 bases. The CDR3 covers 12 residues. V lost 3 bases and J lost 7; bases outside the gene matches: 2. Germline CDR1 and CDR2: MNHEY and SMNVEV (reference sequence). CDR3 coding DNA: TGTGCCAGCAGTTTCAGGGGGATTGGCTACACCTTC. Its protein is CASSFRGIGYTF.

V and J are TRBV7-9 and TRBJ2-2; 8 bases map to TRBD2. The trim removed 2 bases at V and 4 bases at J, leaving 3 bases unmatched. The CDR3 contains 15 residues. CDR1 and CDR2 from the germline V gene are SEHNR and FQNEAQ (reference sequence). CDR3 region: CASSLRGLVTGELFF. DNA for the CDR3: TGTGCCAGCAGCTTAAGGGGACTAGTCACCGGGGAGCTGTTTTTT.

The genes are TRBV5-1 and TRBJ1-2, with TRBD1 identical over 8 bases. Trimming took 4 bases from V and 6 from J; bases not matched to a gene: 5. CDR3 size: 13 residues. Germline CDR1 SGHRS, CDR2 YFSETQ. In DNA form, the CDR3 reads TGCGCCAGCAGCATGGACAGGGCCGATGGCTACACCTTC. It is translated as CASSMDRADGYTF.

The J gene is TRBJ2-5, the V gene TRBV10-3; D gene uncertain. V was clipped by 0 bases and J by 2 bases, with 7 bases between them. Germline loops: CDR1 ENHRY, CDR2 SYGVKD. This CDR3 region has 14 residues. CDR3 in amino acids: CAISESVVQETQYF. DNA for the CDR3: TGTGCCATCAGTGAGTCGGTAGTACAAGAGACCCAGTACTTC.

CDR3 in DNA: TGCGCCAGCAGCCAGGGACTAACCCAAGAGACCCAGTACTTC. Translated, it gives CASSQGLTQETQYF. V is TRBV5-1 and J is TRBJ2-5, with TRBD2 identical over 7 bases. Trimming removed 4 bases from V and 1 base from J; junction bases left unmatched: 4. Per the germline V gene, CDR1 is SGHRS and CDR2 is YFSETQ. CDR3 length: 14 residues.

J is TRBJ2-1 and V is TRBV5-1; D perhaps matches TRBD1 (6 bases). CDR1 SGHRS and CDR2 YFSETQ come from the germline V gene. Deletions cut 0 bases from V and 8 bases from J, with 21 bases between. This CDR3 spans 17 amino acids. As DNA, the CDR3 is TGCGCCAGCAGCTTGGGCCATTTGGGGGCAATGTTGGATGAGCAGTTCTTC. Amino acids: CASSLGHLGAMLDEQFF.

This chain connects TRBV5-6 to TRBJ1-6; D not resolved. Looked up from germline, CDR1 is SGHDT and CDR2 is YYEEEE. Trimming stripped 2 bases from V and 1 base from J, with 1 base between. This CDR3 has 13 amino acids. The CDR3 DNA is TGTGCCAGCAGCTTTTCCTATAATTCACCCCTCCACTTT. It translates to CASSFSYNSPLHF. The whole variable domain, remainder taken from reference TRBV5-6 and TRBJ1-6, is DAGVTQSPTHLIKTRGQQVTLRCSPKSGHDTVSWYQQALGQGPQFIFQYYEEEERQRGNFPDRFSGHQFPNYSSELNVNALLLGDSALYLCASSFSYNSPLHFGNGTRLTVT.

This chain uses TRBV30 with TRBJ2-6; D perhaps matches TRBD2 (5 bases). The CDR3 totals 15 residues. Germline lookup yields CDR1 GTSNPN and CDR2 SVGIG (reference sequence). The V end lost 1 base, the J end lost 12 bases, and 19 bases lay between the germline ends. The CDR3 protein is CAWSDGVGLSIVLTF. DNA of the CDR3: TGTGCCTGGAGTGACGGGGTAGGGCTATCTATCGTCCTGACTTTC.

The CDR3 DNA reads as TGTGCCTGGAGTGTCGAGTTTTGGCAGTACTTC. Encoded protein: CAWSVEFWQYF. The genes are TRBV30 and TRBJ2-7; no definite D call. V shed 0 bases and J shed 9 bases, with 9 bases lying between them. Germline V CDR1 and CDR2: GTSNPN, SVGIG (reference sequence). The CDR3 covers 11 residues. The full variable domain, in which reference TRBV30 and TRBJ2-7 provide the parts outside the CDR3, is SQTIHQWPATLVQPVGSPLSLECTVEGTSNPNLYWYRQAAGRGLQLLFYSVGIGQISSEVPQNLSASRPQDRQFILSSKKLLLSDSGFYLCAWSVEFWQYFGPGTRLTVT.

This clone was detected only once. The chain recombines TRBV6-1 with TRBJ2-3, with 9 bases lining up with TRBD2. The CDR3 runs to 17 residues. After removal of 3 bases from V and 5 bases from J, the junction contained 12 bases not matched to a gene. Germline V gene data show CDR1 as MNHNS and CDR2 as SASEGT. CDR3 in amino acids: CASSDSLLAGPVDTQYF. Here the CDR3 DNA reads TGTGCCAGCAGTGATAGTTTGCTAGCGGGACCTGTAGATACGCAGTATTTT.

This chain uses TRBV6-1 with TRBJ2-2; the match to TRBD1 covers 7 bases. The CDR3 totals 15 residues. With V trimmed by 4 bases and J by 4 bases, 6 bases remained unmatched. Looked up from germline, CDR1 is MNHNS and CDR2 is SASEGT. The CDR3 nucleotides are TGTGCCAGCAGTGGAAGACAGGGCCCCACCGGGGAGCTGTTTTTT. Protein sequence: CASSGRQGPTGELFF.

CDR3 residues: CASSFTSGLNTGELFF. The CDR3 DNA follows: TGCGCCAGCAGCTTCACTAGCGGGCTTAACACCGGGGAGCTGTTTTTT. The chain uses TRBV5-1 and TRBJ2-2; the match to TRBD2 covers 9 bases. The germline V gene encodes CDR1 SGHRS and CDR2 YFSETQ. V shed 2 bases and J 2 bases; nucleotides not matched to a gene: 4. The CDR3 is made up of 16 amino acids.

This chain connects TRBV6-5 to TRBJ1-4; D is unclear. The CDR3 runs 14 residues. Between the trimmed V and J ends, which lost 2 bases and 4 bases, there was a span of 8 bases. Germline values: CDR1 MNHEY, CDR2 SVGAGI. Here the CDR3 DNA reads TGTGCCAGCAGTTACAGGCAGTTTAATGAAAAACTGTTTTTT. This translates into CASSYRQFNEKLFF.

This sequence joins TRBV4-2 and TRBJ1-2, with 7 bases fitting TRBD1. The CDR3 covers 14 residues. Germline V lookup: CDR1 LGHNA, CDR2 YNFKEQ. J lost 6 bases, V lost 2 bases, and 6 bases had no gene match. The CDR3 DNA follows: TGTGCCAGCAGCCAAACGACAGGGTCGAATGGCTACACCTTC. Residues: CASSQTTGSNGYTF.

V gene TRBV11-2 combines with J gene TRBJ2-3, with 7 positions matching TRBD1. Per the germline V gene, CDR1 is SGHAT and CDR2 is FQNNGV. The CDR3 contains 17 residues. Trimming cost V 1 base and J 5 bases; bases outside gene matches: 12. The DNA of the CDR3 is TGTGCCAGCAGCTTAGGACGGGGACAGTTGGGCGGAGATACGCAGTATTTT. Its translation: CASSLGRGQLGGDTQYF. Complete variable domain (other parts from reference TRBV11-2 and TRBJ2-3): EAGVAQSPRYKIIEKRQSVAFWCNPISGHATLYWYQQILGQGPKLLIQFQNNGVVDDSQLPKDRFSAERLKGVDSTLKIQPAKLEDSAVYLCASSLGRGQLGGDTQYFGPGTRLTVL.

The chain links TRBV11-2 to TRBJ2-5; a possible D gene is TRBD2 (7 bases). The ends were cut back, 4 bases at V and 4 bases at J, with 10 bases in the middle. Germline-derived CDR1 and CDR2 are SGHAT and FQNNGV. The CDR3 is 13 amino acids. Here the CDR3 DNA reads TGTGCCAGCAGCTCCGCGGGGGCAGAGACCCAGTACTTC. Residues: CASSSAGAETQYF.

The CDR3 loop reads CASSTARPANEKLFF. Here the CDR3 DNA reads TGTGCCAGCAGCACGGCCCGGCCTGCTAATGAAAAACTGTTTTTT. The genes are TRBV7-9 and TRBJ1-4, with D hard to call. Germline CDR1 reads SEHNR; CDR2 reads FQNEAQ (reference sequence). The CDR3 is 15 residues long. Trimming shortened V by 5 bases and J by 3 bases, and 13 bases separated the two germline ends.